This entry is about one T cell receptor (beta chain). Which antigen it targets is not known. The record has no base qualities; no much larger clone is one base away. This sample was included in a study of OX40 agonist ivuxolimab in advanced cancers. Background on the whole study: Ivuxolimab, which targeted the costimulatory receptor OX40 (CD134), was an agonistic, fully human IgG2 monoclonal antibody. Intravenous ivuxolimab was administered to patients every 2 weeks at six dose levels: 0.01, 0.1, 0.3, 1.5, 3 and 10 mg/kg. Among the roughly 50 dose-escalation patients, some 20 had hepatocellular carcinoma, roughly 15 melanoma, 9 renal cell carcinoma and 9 head and neck cancer. The dose-escalation cohort was around 84% male with a mean age of approximately 60 years, ranging from 23 to 79. Prior anti-PD-1, anti-PD-L1 or anti-CTLA-4 therapy was permitted, and approximately 41% of dose-escalation patients had received checkpoint inhibitors. Partial responses occurred in three dose-escalation patients: two with cutaneous melanoma and one with hepatocellular carcinoma. Peripheral TCRbeta sequencing aimed to test whether ivuxolimab altered TCR sequence diversity and caused clonal T-cell expansion. The monotherapy dose-escalation portion (N of about 49 patients) of the phase I ivuxolimab trial is reported in the paper.

CDR1 SGHRS and CDR2 YFSETQ were looked up in the germline V gene. Relative to germline, V is missing 4 bases and J is missing 1 base, with 11 bases of the junction outside any gene match. The CDR3 measures 17 amino acids from cysteine to phenylalanine. The CDR3 DNA has 51 bases and is translated from base 1. Patients with a history of autoimmune disease or receiving systemic immunosuppression were excluded from the trial. Peripheral blood for TCR sequencing was collected from all dose cohorts at baseline, on cycle 4 day 1, and on cycle 7 day 1. The samples were taken from a phase I, first-in-human, multicenter, open-label dose-escalation trial of ivuxolimab. Adults with locally advanced or metastatic melanoma, renal cell carcinoma, hepatocellular carcinoma or head and neck squamous cell carcinoma were enrolled in the trial. Before TCR sequencing, CD4+ and CD8+ T cells were separately sorted from peripheral blood.

Broad study findings and their caveats: Which antigens the clonally expanded peripheral T cells were specific for was not determined. At doses of 0.1 to 3.0 mg/kg, clonal expansion of both CD4+ and CD8+ T cells in blood was seen between baseline and week 6. Low levels of normalized T-cell clonal expansion were also seen in some nonresponding patients. In the 0.1-3.0 mg/kg groups, partial responders were among the patients with the lowest normalized peripheral clonal expansion, particularly in CD8+ T cells. After ivuxolimab, more expanded clones were found on average in CD8+ T cells than in CD4+ T cells.

For sequencing of the TCRbeta CDR3 region, genomic DNA was extracted from the sorted cells. The immunoSEQ Assay was used for sequencing of TCRbeta CDR3 regions. TCRdb took this table from immuneACCESS and kept in-frame rearrangements with V and J called. Such tables lack part of the clones; where checked against another copy, unresolved V genes explain under half of the gap, and the rest is unexplained. The sample records approximately 38,000 clones, around 87% of which are singletons. In total, the top ten clones hold about a third of the sample. Recombination joined TRBV5-1 with TRBJ1-2; 9 bases in the junction line up with TRBD1. The clonotype comes from an adult with an advanced solid tumor such as melanoma, head and neck, liver or kidney cancer. The sample was CD4+ or CD8+ T cells sorted from blood, taken in a trial of the OX40 agonist ivuxolimab. In nucleotides, the sequence is TGCGCCAGCAGCCTTAGGACAGGGGAGGGGAATAACTATGGCTACACCTTC. Its coded protein is CASSLRTGEGNNYGYTF.